The rows below give T cell receptor beta chains drawn from one sample of a study of blood T cell repertoires in COVID-19. Repertoires were generated with immunoSEQ multiplex PCR, while TCRdb's copy carries only in-frame clones and drops some. This table has around 97,000 clones, 87% appearing once. The sequenced sample was peripheral blood. The receptors come from a human donor in a cohort sampled during active COVID-19. The CDR3 runs from the conserved cysteine through the conserved F or W. The D gene is left open where the match is weak. Size tells how often a clone was seen (once, few, many) or the class of an expanded clone, and some rows leave it out.

V,size,J,D,CDR3,DNA
TRBV5-1,-,TRBJ1-1,TRBD1,CASSPGQGPNTEAFF,TGCGCCAGCAGCCCTGGACAGGGGCCGAACACTGAAGCTTTCTTT
TRBV5-1,-,TRBJ2-5,-,CASQLQVQETQYF,TGCGCCAGCCAGCTCCAGGTCCAAGAGACCCAGTACTTC
TRBV28,once,TRBJ1-2,-,CASTSSVYGYTF,TGTGCCAGCACCTCTTCGGTCTATGGCTACACCTTC
TRBV3-1/TRBV3-2,-,TRBJ1-2,-,CASSQEAGYTF,TGTGCCAGCAGCCAAGAAGCCGGCTACACCTTC
TRBV19,once,TRBJ2-7,-,CASSPGPSYEQYF,TGTGCCAGTAGTCCAGGCCCTTCCTACGAGCAGTACTTC
TRBV6-1,-,TRBJ1-1,-,CASSEHGGGTEAFF,TGTGCCAGCAGTGAACATGGGGGGGGGACTGAAGCTTTCTTT
TRBV5-1,-,TRBJ2-5,-,CASSTEGYQETQYF,TGCGCCAGCAGTACCGAGGGCTACCAAGAGACCCAGTACTTC
TRBV11-3,-,TRBJ2-2,-,CASSLRGGELFF,TGTGCCAGCAGCCTCAGAGGCGGGGAGCTGTTTTTT
TRBV7-2,-,TRBJ2-1,-,CASSLDSRRSSYNEQFF,TGTGCCAGCAGCTTAGATAGCCGTAGGAGCTCCTACAATGAGCAGTTCTTC
TRBV30,-,TRBJ2-3,TRBD2,CAWSVPDRGLAGATDTQYF,TGTGCCTGGAGTGTACCTGATCGTGGATTAGCGGGGGCCACAGATACGCAGTATTTT
TRBV5-8,-,TRBJ1-1,-,CASSLERGFRTEAFF,TGTGCCAGCAGCTTGGAACGGGGTTTTCGCACTGAAGCTTTCTTT
TRBV18,once,TRBJ2-2,-,CASSPIKKEDTGELFF,TGTGCCAGCTCACCAATTAAGAAGGAGGACACCGGGGAGCTGTTTTTT
TRBV11-3,once,TRBJ2-1,-,CASSLDGGTYNEQFF,TGTGCCAGCAGCTTAGATGGCGGGACCTACAATGAGCAGTTCTTC
TRBV7-4,-,TRBJ2-3,TRBD2,CASSLGRKIIAGDTQYF,TGTGCCAGCAGCTTAGGGAGGAAAATAATAGCGGGAGATACGCAGTATTTT
TRBV14,-,TRBJ1-4,TRBD1,CASSRRQGGREKLFF,TGTGCCAGCAGCCGCCGACAGGGGGGCAGAGAAAAACTGTTTTTT
TRBV3-1/TRBV3-2,-,TRBJ2-1,-,CASSQDRQGLYNEQFF,TGTGCCAGCAGCCAAGATAGGCAGGGTCTCTACAATGAGCAGTTCTTC
TRBV5-1,-,TRBJ1-6,-,CASSPEGDYNSPLYF,TGCGCCAGCAGCCCGGAGGGTGATTATAATTCACCCCTCTACTTT
TRBV7-9,-,TRBJ2-1,-,CASSPYSLSYNEQFF,TGTGCCAGCAGCCCTTACTCCCTCTCCTACAATGAGCAGTTCTTC
TRBV9,few,TRBJ2-3,-,CASSVESVPSTDTQYF,TGTGCCAGCAGCGTAGAATCAGTGCCTAGCACAGATACGCAGTATTTT
TRBV4-1,-,TRBJ2-2,TRBD2,CASSQGSLAGELGYTGELFF,TGCGCCAGCAGCCAAGGGTCACTAGCGGGAGAGTTGGGGTACACCGGGGAGCTGTTTTTT
TRBV10-3,-,TRBJ1-1,-,CAISEGDMGGTEAFF,TGTGCCATCAGTGAAGGGGATATGGGAGGCACTGAAGCTTTCTTT
TRBV12-5,-,TRBJ1-1,-,CASGPHPRGGPTEAFF,TGTGCTAGTGGCCCCCACCCTCGCGGGGGGCCCACTGAAGCTTTCTTT
TRBV6-1,-,TRBJ1-2,TRBD1,CASSEAPDRYYGYTF,TGTGCCAGCAGTGAAGCTCCGGACAGGTACTATGGCTACACCTTC
TRBV28,once,TRBJ2-7,-,CASSLLRGSIYEQYF,TGTGCCAGCAGTTTACTGAGGGGGAGCATCTACGAGCAGTACTTC
TRBV5-4,-,TRBJ2-2,-,CASSPGTTNTGELFF,TGTGCCAGCAGCCCAGGGACAACAAACACCGGGGAGCTGTTTTTT
TRBV5-4,-,TRBJ2-7,TRBD1,CASSLPGQGNEQYF,TGTGCCAGCAGCTTACCGGGACAGGGGAACGAGCAGTACTTC
TRBV7-2,-,TRBJ1-6,-,CASSQGSGNNSPLHF,TGTGCCAGCAGCCAGGGGTCAGGGAATAATTCACCCCTCCACTTT
TRBV6-5,-,TRBJ2-5,TRBD2,CASKRSGRAAETQYF,TGTGCCAGCAAGCGTAGCGGGAGGGCCGCTGAGACCCAGTACTTC
TRBV21-1,-,TRBJ2-7,-,CASSKVKGLANYEQYF,TGTGCCAGCAGCAAAGTAAAGGGACTAGCTAATTACGAGCAGTACTTC
TRBV15,few,TRBJ1-2,-,CATSRDRRALAGSF,TGTGCCACCAGCAGAGATAGGCGGGCGCTAGCCGGTAGCTTC
TRBV29-1,-,TRBJ1-1,TRBD1,CSVEKGAVNTEAFF,TGCAGCGTTGAAAAGGGGGCGGTGAACACTGAAGCTTTCTTT
TRBV5-6,once,TRBJ2-1,-,CASCSGTYSYNEQFF,TGTGCCAGCTGCTCAGGGACATACTCCTACAATGAGCAGTTCTTC
TRBV27,-,TRBJ2-7,-,CASSQTKESSYEQYF,TGTGCCAGCAGTCAGACAAAAGAGAGCTCCTACGAGCAGTACTTC
TRBV16,-,TRBJ1-3,TRBD1,CASSRGTGGNTIYF,TGTGCCAGCAGCCGAGGGACAGGAGGAAACACCATATATTTT
TRBV7-9,-,TRBJ2-5,TRBD1,CASSRTGGRETQYF,TGTGCCAGCAGCCGGACAGGGGGTCGGGAGACCCAGTACTTC
TRBV19,-,TRBJ1-5,TRBD1,CASTPQGGNQPQHF,TGTGCCAGTACCCCACAGGGGGGCAATCAGCCCCAGCATTTT
TRBV15,-,TRBJ2-7,-,CATSREWSRSSSYEQYF,TGTGCCACCAGCAGAGAATGGAGCAGATCGAGCTCCTACGAGCAGTACTTC
TRBV4-1,-,TRBJ2-7,TRBD2,CASSHRSGGDEQYF,TGCGCCAGCAGCCATCGCAGCGGGGGCGACGAGCAGTACTTC
TRBV7-8,-,TRBJ2-1,-,CASSLYGSRNEQFF,TGTGCCAGCAGCTTATACGGGAGCAGGAATGAGCAGTTCTTC
TRBV28,-,TRBJ2-7,TRBD2,CASSPVAGGPYEQYF,TGTGCCAGCAGCCCAGTAGCGGGAGGGCCCTACGAGCAGTACTTC
TRBV2,-,TRBJ1-1,-,CASSEGLNTEAFF,TGTGCCAGCAGTGAAGGGCTGAACACTGAAGCTTTCTTT
TRBV5-1,-,TRBJ1-1,-,CASSLPARGIDTEAFF,TGCGCCAGCAGCCTCCCCGCCCGGGGGATCGACACTGAAGCTTTCTTT
TRBV29-1,-,TRBJ2-5,TRBD1,CSVLRTGQGQETQYF,TGCAGCGTTCTACGAACCGGACAGGGACAAGAGACCCAGTACTTC
TRBV5-4,-,TRBJ1-3,TRBD1,CASSWDRAGNTIYF,TGTGCCAGCAGCTGGGACAGGGCCGGAAACACCATATATTTT
TRBV6-5,-,TRBJ2-7,-,CASSYSPPSESYEQYF,TGTGCCAGCAGTTACTCCCCCCCTAGCGAGAGCTACGAGCAGTACTTC
TRBV30,-,TRBJ1-5,-,CAFTVTSNQPQHF,TGTGCCTTTACAGTTACGAGCAATCAGCCCCAGCATTTT
TRBV28,-,TRBJ1-2,-,CASTGLHSGNYGYTF,TGTGCCAGCACAGGGCTACACTCCGGGAACTATGGCTACACCTTC
TRBV11-2,-,TRBJ1-4,-,CASSRAGGNEKLFF,TGTGCCAGCAGCCGCGCCGGAGGTAATGAAAAACTGTTTTTT
TRBV25-1,-,TRBJ2-1,-,CASRSATYNEQFF,TGTGCCAGCAGGTCAGCGACCTACAATGAGCAGTTCTTC
TRBV19,-,TRBJ2-2,TRBD1,CASSIIGTGRTGELFF,TGTGCCAGTAGTATTATTGGGACAGGGAGAACCGGGGAGCTGTTTTTT
TRBV2,-,TRBJ2-5,TRBD2,CASSDIAGYETQYF,TGTGCCAGCAGTGATATAGCGGGATACGAGACCCAGTACTTC
TRBV6-5,-,TRBJ2-1,-,CASRGRGFYNEQFF,TGTGCCAGCAGGGGCAGGGGTTTCTACAATGAGCAGTTCTTC
TRBV5-4,-,TRBJ1-2,TRBD1,CASSPQRDRGFNYGYTF,TGTGCCAGCAGTCCTCAACGGGACAGGGGCTTTAACTATGGCTACACCTTC
TRBV3-1/TRBV3-2,-,TRBJ2-5,TRBD2,CANSQTGGGETQYF,TGTGCCAACAGCCAAACGGGAGGGGGGGAGACCCAGTACTTC